These 18 T cell receptor beta chains originate from one sample sequenced in a study of control samples from healthy donors and cancer patients. Only in-frame clones appear in the TCRdb table, and some are missing; sequencing was by immunoSEQ multiplex PCR. This sample carries over 110,000 clones, 88% of them seen once, and the ten largest clones take roughly 10%. Input material: blood. The receptors were gathered from a woman under 40 in good health.

CDR3 DNA: TGTGCCTGGAGTGAGGGGGTCGGGTCACCCCTCCACTTT. Translation gives CAWSEGVGSPLHF. The chain employs TRBV30 and TRBJ1-6; D may be TRBD1 (6 bases). The length of the CDR3 is 13 residues. Deletions cut 1 base from V and 10 bases from J, with 11 bases between. Germline values: CDR1 GTSNPN, CDR2 SVGIG (reference sequence).

The rearrangement uses TRBV27 and TRBJ1-1, with D possibly TRBD1 on 5 matching bases. Per germline, CDR1 MNHEY and CDR2 SMNVEV (reference sequence). The CDR3 spans 14 residues. Between the trimmed V and J ends, which lost 7 bases and 3 bases, there was a span of 15 bases. The CDR3, as DNA: TGTGCCAGCACCTCCCTGGGGACTCACACTGAAGCTTTCTTT. It codes for CASTSLGTHTEAFF.

The rearrangement uses TRBV5-4 and TRBJ1-2; D is unresolved. This CDR3 is built from 13 residues. V gave up 4 bases and J gave up 7 bases, with 14 bases separating them. Germline values: CDR1 SGHNT, CDR2 YYREEE (reference sequence). In nucleotides, the CDR3 is TGTGCCAGCAGCGATAGTCCACGGACTGGCTACACCTTC. Its protein is CASSDSPRTGYTF.

V and J are TRBV9 and TRBJ2-5, with D hard to call. V was shortened by 5 bases and J by 1 base, with 15 bases between the two germline ends. CDR3 length: 15 residues. Germline-derived CDR1 and CDR2 are SGDLS and YYNGEE. The CDR3 is CASSVIGLFQETQYF. Here the CDR3 DNA reads TGTGCCAGCAGTGTTATAGGGCTTTTCCAAGAGACCCAGTACTTC. Variable domain in full (rest from reference TRBV9 and TRBJ2-5): DSGVTQTPKHLITATGQRVTLRCSPRSGDLSVYWYQQSLDQGLQFLIQYYNGEERAKGNILERFSAQQFPDLHSELNLSSLELGDSALYFCASSVIGLFQETQYFGPGTRLLVL.

This clone was picked up a small number of times. This chain joins TRBV5-1 and TRBJ2-3, with 8 bases lining up with TRBD2. J was trimmed by 1 base and V by 4 bases; bases with no gene match: 14. This CDR3 comprises 18 residues. The germline CDR1 and CDR2 sequences are SGHRS and YFSETQ. The CDR3 DNA reads as TGCGCCAGCAGCCTTTTTCCGGCCAGCGGGAGTGGCACAGATACGCAGTATTTT. Protein sequence: CASSLFPASGSGTDTQYF.

The chain's CDR3 is CASGTSGRSEQYF. DNA for the CDR3: TGTGCCAGCGGGACTAGCGGGAGAAGTGAGCAGTACTTC. The rearrangement links TRBV21-1 to TRBJ2-7; the table assigns TRBD2, which was not confirmed against the DNA. TRBV21-1 is a pseudogene. The CDR3 spans 13 residues.

The V gene is TRBV19, the J gene TRBJ1-5; D is unclear. Trimming took 5 bases from V and 0 from J, leaving 17 bases between them. The germline gives CDR1 LNHDA, CDR2 SQIVND (reference sequence). This CDR3 region has 17 residues. As DNA, the CDR3 is TGTGCCAGTAGTCGGGCGGACGATCTATATAGCAATCAGCCCCAGCATTTT. Residues: CASSRADDLYSNQPQHF. The whole variable domain, filled in from reference TRBV19 and TRBJ1-5, reads DGGITQSPKYLFRKEGQNVTLSCEQNLNHDAMYWYRQDPGQGLRLIYYSQIVNDFQKGDIAEGYSVSREKKESFPLTVTSAQKNPTAFYLCASSRADDLYSNQPQHFGDGTRLSIL.

The chain links TRBV3-1 (or the pseudogene TRBV3-2) to TRBJ2-5; the D is unclear. Germline V gene data show CDR1 as LGHDT and CDR2 as YNNKEL (reference sequence). V was shortened by 1 base and J by 4 bases, with 13 bases between the two germline ends. CDR3 length: 15 amino acids. DNA for the CDR3: TGTGCCAGCAGCCAAGCCGTTACCCTTGGAGAGACCCAGTACTTC. The encoded protein is CASSQAVTLGETQYF.

The chain recombines TRBV7-9 with TRBJ1-4, with D hard to call. This CDR3 spans 14 amino acids. Germline V gene lookup returns CDR1 SEHNR and CDR2 FQNEAQ (reference sequence). Between the trimmed V and J ends, which lost 1 base and 4 bases, there was a span of 7 bases. The CDR3 DNA follows: TGTGCCAGCAGCTTAGGGCGTCTTAATGAAAAACTGTTTTTT. It translates to CASSLGRLNEKLFF.

There are a few counts of this clone. V usage is TRBV19 and J usage is TRBJ1-2, with D possibly TRBD1 on 6 matching bases. The V and J ends lost 9 bases and 4 bases respectively, with 12 bases between them. The CDR3 loop spans 12 amino acids. Germline V gives CDR1 LNHDA, CDR2 SQIVND (reference sequence). CDR3 residues: CASGGAGYGYTF. The CDR3 DNA reads TGTGCCAGCGGGGGGGCTGGCTATGGCTACACCTTC.

The V call is TRBV25-1, the J call TRBJ2-1; 7 nucleotides match TRBD2. This CDR3 spans 16 amino acids. Germline V gene data show CDR1 as MGHDK and CDR2 as SYGVNS. Trimming cost V 5 bases and J 5 bases; bases outside gene matches: 12. This CDR3 reads CASSSGGFSLDNEQFF. The DNA for the CDR3 is TGTGCCAGCAGTTCGGGGGGATTCTCCCTTGACAATGAGCAGTTCTTC.

This clone appeared a single time. This same CDR3 is encoded by further DNA sequences in the sample. The chain combines TRBV19 with TRBJ1-1, with D unresolved. The ends were cut back, 3 bases at V and 2 bases at J, with 7 bases in the middle. The length of the CDR3 is 13 residues. CDR1 and CDR2 (germline): LNHDA, SQIVND (reference sequence). The CDR3 DNA is TGTGCCAGTAGTATTCGAGGAAACACTGAAGCTTTCTTT. Residues: CASSIRGNTEAFF.

The chain recombines TRBV7-2 with TRBJ1-4; no reliable D call. Germline CDR1 SGHTA, CDR2 FQGNSA. V shed 1 base and J shed 2 bases, with 8 bases lying between them. CDR3 size: 15 residues. CDR3 nucleotide sequence: TGTGCCAGCAGCTTAGAGAAGGCGACTAATGAAAAACTGTTTTTT. It codes for CASSLEKATNEKLFF.

J is TRBJ2-3 and V is TRBV5-1; D ambiguous. Trimming shortened V by 0 bases and J by 8 bases, and 7 bases separated the two germline ends. The CDR3 is 12 residues long. Looked up from germline, CDR1 is SGHRS and CDR2 is YFSETQ. The CDR3 sequence: CASSLDSFTQYF. The CDR3 DNA is TGCGCCAGCAGCTTGGACAGTTTTACGCAGTATTTT.

The rearrangement links TRBV4-2 to TRBJ2-7; TRBD1 matches at 12 bases. This CDR3 region has 18 residues. Germline V CDR1 and CDR2: LGHNA, YNFKEQ. Unmatched junction bases numbered 11, after V lost 1 base and J lost 4 bases. The CDR3 nucleotides are TGTGCCAGCAGCCAAGGCAATATGACGGGACAGGGGGCGTACGAGCAGTACTTC. This encodes CASSQGNMTGQGAYEQYF.

The rearrangement links TRBV6-4 to TRBJ2-3, with TRBD2 matching 11 bases. Germline V lookup: CDR1 MRHNA, CDR2 SNTAGT. The junction had 4 bases not matched to a gene; V was cut back by 0 bases and J by 5 bases. The CDR3 consists of 16 residues. The CDR3 DNA reads as TGTGCCAGCAGTGACTCGACTAGCGGGGCGGGAGATACGCAGTATTTT. Its protein product is CASSDSTSGAGDTQYF.

The chain uses TRBV7-8 and TRBJ2-1; TRBD2 matches at 8 bases. This CDR3 has 15 residues. The germline V gene encodes CDR1 SGHVS and CDR2 FQNEAQ. V lost 3 bases to trimming and J lost 10 bases; unmatched junction nucleotides: 11. CDR3 in amino acids: CASSFAAGANREQFF. As DNA, the CDR3 is TGTGCCAGCAGCTTTGCAGCGGGAGCTAATCGGGAGCAGTTCTTC.

This sequence joins TRBV7-8 and TRBJ1-1, with TRBD1 identical over 8 bases. With V trimmed by 4 bases and J by 4 bases, 14 bases remained unmatched. The CDR3 loop spans 17 amino acids. Germline loops: CDR1 SGHVS, CDR2 FQNEAQ. The CDR3, as DNA: TGTGCCAGCAGCTCTGTGACAGGGGCTGGGTTGGGCACTGAAGCTTTCTTT. Translating it yields CASSSVTGAGLGTEAFF.